The 5 T cell receptor beta chains listed next were all sequenced from one sample in a study of cytotoxic CD8 clonotypes in ibrutinib-treated CLL. Profiling relied on immunoSEQ multiplex PCR, and the TCRdb table lists in-frame clones only, not all of them. The sample yields 300,000 to 400,000 clones, 67% seen once. This sample comprised PBMCs, obtained after 36 months of ibrutinib treatment. All receptors come from a human donor with chronic lymphocytic leukemia.

This clone appeared once. This chain uses TRBV27 with TRBJ1-1; TRBD1 is a possible D gene (5 bases). The CDR3 is 14 amino acids. Germline V gives CDR1 MNHEY, CDR2 SMNVEV (reference sequence). V gave up 6 bases and J gave up 6 bases, with 17 bases separating them. CDR3: CASRLHPRGAEAFF. The DNA for the CDR3 is TGTGCCAGCAGACTTCATCCGAGGGGCGCTGAAGCTTTCTTT.

The chain recombines TRBV9 with TRBJ2-3; 9 nucleotides line up with TRBD1. This CDR3 region has 16 residues. The V and J ends lost 5 bases and 2 bases, in that order; junction bases with no gene match: 9. Germline CDR1 SGDLS, CDR2 YYNGEE. DNA of the CDR3: TGTGCCAGCAGGGCCGACAGGGGGGAAATCACAGATACGCAGTATTTT. Translated: CASRADRGEITDTQYF. The whole variable domain, remainder taken from reference TRBV9 and TRBJ2-3, is DSGVTQTPKHLITATGQRVTLRCSPRSGDLSVYWYQQSLDQGLQFLIQYYNGEERAKGNILERFSAQQFPDLHSELNLSSLELGDSALYFCASRADRGEITDTQYFGPGTRLTVL.

The genes are TRBV18 and TRBJ1-2; 7 positions match TRBD1. The germline CDR1 and CDR2 sequences are KGHSH and LQKENI. Germline trimming cut 2 bases from V and 1 base from J; bases unmatched to any gene: 4. The CDR3 length is 15 residues. CDR3 sequence reads: CASSPGGGGNYGYTF. CDR3 nucleotides: TGTGCCAGCTCACCAGGAGGGGGCGGTAACTATGGCTACACCTTC. The whole variable domain, remainder taken from reference TRBV18 and TRBJ1-2, is NAGVMQNPRHLVRRRGQEARLRCSPMKGHSHVYWYRQLPEEGLKFMVYLQKENIIDESGMPKERFSAEFPKEGPSILRIQQVVRGDSAAYFCASSPGGGGNYGYTFGSGTRLTVV.

This chain joins TRBV2 and TRBJ2-5; 16 bases fit TRBD2. Germline V gene sequence: CDR1 SNHLY, CDR2 FYNNEI. V shed 5 bases and J 4 bases; nucleotides not matched to a gene: 7. The CDR3 is 17 residues long. The chain's CDR3 is CASSPGTSGRGRETQYF. The CDR3 DNA is TGTGCCAGCAGTCCCGGGACTAGCGGGAGGGGGAGAGAGACCCAGTACTTC.

Only a few counts were recorded for this clone. The rearrangement joins TRBV29-1 to TRBJ2-3; weak D call: TRBD2 (8 bases). The CDR3 covers 14 residues. The germline V gene encodes CDR1 SQVTM and CDR2 ANQGSEA. Trimming removed 7 bases at V and 2 bases at J, with 16 bases between. DNA of the CDR3: TGCAGCGCCCGCGGGGGGACAGACACAGATACGCAGTATTTT. Translated: CSARGGTDTDTQYF.